A single sample gave rise to the 21 T cell receptor beta chains below, sequenced in a study of blood T cell repertoires in COVID-19. The assay was immunoSEQ multiplex PCR, and TCRdb's table has in-frame clones only and misses some. Among approximately 120,000 clones, around 81% were seen once, and the ten largest hold around 9.3%. Sequencing was carried out using peripheral blood. Source of these receptors: a human donor in a cohort sampled during active COVID-19.

The V call is TRBV9, the J call TRBJ1-2; the match to TRBD1 covers 7 bases. The germline V gene has CDR1 SGDLS and CDR2 YYNGEE. The CDR3 runs to 17 residues. V lost 4 bases, J lost 7 bases, and 19 bases stayed unmatched. DNA for the CDR3: TGTGCCAGCAGCCCTGGGGACAGCCGAGGCTTGGGGGTTGGCTACACCTTC. Its protein is CASSPGDSRGLGVGYTF.

CDR3 in DNA: TGTGCCAGCACGGGGGTGAGCACAGATACGCAGTATTTT. Amino acid sequence: CASTGVSTDTQYF. The chain uses TRBV6-5 and TRBJ2-3; D perhaps matches TRBD2 (6 bases). Per germline, CDR1 MNHEY and CDR2 SVGAGI. This CDR3 is 13 amino acids long. V was cut by 7 bases and J by 0 bases, with 8 bases left in between.

This chain connects TRBV5-4 to TRBJ1-1, with D maybe TRBD1 (5 bases). This CDR3 region has 13 residues. Germline-derived CDR1 and CDR2 are SGHNT and YYREEE (reference sequence). Trimming took 9 bases from V and 5 from J, leaving 17 bases between them. Written as DNA, the CDR3 is TGTGCCATCAAACCGGGGGAATTTACTGAAGCTTTCTTT. Translated, it gives CAIKPGEFTEAFF. Looking up the rest from reference TRBV5-4 and TRBJ1-1 gives the full variable domain: ETGVTQSPTHLIKTRGQQVTLRCSSQSGHNTVSWYQQALGQGPQFIFQYYREEENGRGNFPPRFSGLQFPNYSSELNVNALELDDSALYLCAIKPGEFTEAFFGQGTRLTVV.

This chain connects TRBV2 to TRBJ1-5; TRBD1 is a possible D gene (5 bases). CDR3 length: 13 residues. Germline-derived CDR1 and CDR2 are SNHLY and FYNNEI. V lost 8 bases to trimming and J lost 6 bases, with 14 bases between them. The CDR3 is CASVGTSSQPQHF. The CDR3 nucleotides are TGTGCCAGCGTTGGGACTTCGAGTCAGCCCCAGCATTTT.

The genes are TRBV30 and TRBJ1-6; D gene uncertain. Germline V gene data show CDR1 as GTSNPN and CDR2 as SVGIG (reference sequence). The CDR3 sequence is 13 residues long. Trimming removed 0 bases from V and 6 bases from J, with 6 bases in between. CDR3 region: CAWSVRVNSPLHF. CDR3 coding DNA: TGTGCCTGGAGTGTACGCGTTAATTCACCCCTCCACTTT. Full variable domain (outside the CDR3, taken from reference TRBV30 and TRBJ1-6): SQTIHQWPATLVQPVGSPLSLECTVEGTSNPNLYWYRQAAGRGLQLLFYSVGIGQISSEVPQNLSASRPQDRQFILSSKKLLLSDSGFYLCAWSVRVNSPLHFGNGTRLTVT.

The chain links TRBV19 to TRBJ1-3; 9 nucleotides match TRBD1. J was trimmed by 4 bases and V by 11 bases; bases with no gene match: 12. CDR3 length equals 15 residues. From germline, CDR1 is LNHDA and CDR2 SQIVND (reference sequence). CDR3 in amino acids: CACEGQGTYGNTIYF. Written as DNA, the CDR3 is TGTGCCTGTGAGGGACAGGGCACATACGGAAACACCATATATTTT. The full variable domain, with the rest looked up from reference TRBV19 and TRBJ1-3, is DGGITQSPKYLFRKEGQNVTLSCEQNLNHDAMYWYRQDPGQGLRLIYYSQIVNDFQKGDIAEGYSVSREKKESFPLTVTSAQKNPTAFYLCACEGQGTYGNTIYFGEGSWLTVV.

J is TRBJ2-3 and V is TRBV7-9; 7 bases map to TRBD1. V gave up 5 bases and J gave up 9 bases; unmatched junction bases: 8. In germline, CDR1 is SEHNR, CDR2 FQNEAQ (reference sequence). There are 13 residues in the CDR3. This CDR3 reads CASSLQTGSTQYF. In DNA, the CDR3 is TGTGCCAGCAGCCTTCAGACAGGGAGCACGCAGTATTTT.

CDR3 nucleotide sequence: TGTGCCAGCAGCTTGGGCAGAACCTACAATGAGCAGTTCTTC. Translation: CASSLGRTYNEQFF. The rearrangement joins TRBV7-2 to TRBJ2-1; D call uncertain. Germline lookup yields CDR1 SGHTA and CDR2 FQGNSA. CDR3 length equals 14 residues. The ends were cut back, 3 bases at V and 2 bases at J, with 8 bases in the middle.

This rearrangement joins TRBV7-2 to TRBJ1-4; TRBD1 aligns across 11 bases. Per germline, CDR1 SGHTA and CDR2 FQGNSA. Trimming removed 6 bases from V and 6 bases from J; junction bases left unmatched: 6. The CDR3 totals 15 residues. CDR3 coding DNA: TGTGCCAGCAGTTCGGACAGGGGGCGACATGAAAAACTGTTTTTT. Encoded protein: CASSSDRGRHEKLFF.

CDR3 sequence (DNA): TGCGCCAGCAGCCAAGAAGCTGGGACAGGGTTTGGCTACACCTTC. This codes for CASSQEAGTGFGYTF. The chain joins TRBV4-3 to TRBJ1-2; 9 nucleotides agree with TRBD1. CDR3 length: 15 residues. J was trimmed by 7 bases and V by 0 bases; bases with no gene match: 6. Germline V lookup: CDR1 LGHNA, CDR2 YSLEER.

The J gene is TRBJ2-1, the V gene TRBV7-8; TRBD2 matches 8 bases. Germline V gene lookup returns CDR1 SGHVS and CDR2 FQNEAQ. Germline trimming cut 1 base from V and 6 bases from J; bases unmatched to any gene: 2. The CDR3 has 14 amino acids. CDR3 protein: CASSLVAGTNEQFF. The CDR3 nucleotides read TGTGCCAGCAGCTTAGTAGCGGGAACCAATGAGCAGTTCTTC.

Only a few counts were recorded for this clone. This sequence joins TRBV29-1 and TRBJ1-1; 7 bases agree with TRBD1. This CDR3 is built from 14 residues. J lost 6 bases, V lost 1 base, and 8 bases had no gene match. Germline V CDR1 and CDR2: SQVTM, ANQGSEA. CDR3 loop: CSVEVHDRAAEAFF. DNA for the CDR3: TGCAGCGTTGAAGTCCACGACAGGGCGGCTGAAGCTTTCTTT.

CDR3 region: CASIRYSNYGYTF. The CDR3 nucleotides are TGTGCCAGCATACGGTACTCTAACTATGGCTACACCTTC. The chain recombines TRBV2 with TRBJ1-2; D remains ambiguous. The V end lost 7 bases, the J end lost 0 bases, and 9 bases lay between the germline ends. The CDR3 spans 13 residues. Germline CDR1 and CDR2: SNHLY and FYNNEI.

V usage is TRBV4-2 and J usage is TRBJ2-6; 7 nucleotides line up with TRBD2. The CDR3 totals 18 residues. After removal of 1 base from V and 0 bases from J, the junction contained 6 bases not matched to a gene. Per germline, CDR1 LGHNA and CDR2 YNFKEQ. The CDR3 DNA reads as TGTGCCAGCAGCCAAGGGCTAGCGGACCCCTCTGGGGCCAACGTCCTGACTTTC. This codes for CASSQGLADPSGANVLTF.

The chain couples TRBV11-3 to TRBJ1-2, with a weak D call TRBD1 (6 bases). This CDR3 region has 13 residues. Deletions cut 5 bases from V and 2 bases from J, with 9 bases between. Looked up from germline, CDR1 is SGHNT and CDR2 is YENEEA. DNA of the CDR3: TGTGCCAGCAGCCTCGGACAGAACTATGGCTACACCTTC. As protein: CASSLGQNYGYTF.

The chain recombines TRBV2 with TRBJ2-2; 11 nucleotides line up with TRBD1. CDR1 and CDR2 (germline): SNHLY, FYNNEI. The ends lost 6 bases at V and 4 bases at J; junction bases unmatched: 4. The CDR3 totals 15 residues. DNA for the CDR3: TGTGCCAGCAGCCGGACAGGGGGCGGCACCGGGGAGCTGTTTTTT. The encoded protein is CASSRTGGGTGELFF.

This chain links TRBV5-1 with TRBJ2-2, with D unclear. This CDR3 is built from 13 residues. Germline CDR1 reads SGHRS; CDR2 reads YFSETQ. Trimming cost V 5 bases and J 1 base, with 6 bases left between them. CDR3 sequence (DNA): TGCGCCAGCAGTAGACAGAACACCGGGGAGCTGTTTTTT. This gives the protein CASSRQNTGELFF.

This clone turned up a few times. The chain has TRBV5-6 and TRBJ2-2; D gene uncertain. V was clipped by 0 bases and J by 4 bases, with 10 bases between them. Germline V lookup: CDR1 SGHDT, CDR2 YYEEEE. The CDR3 loop spans 15 amino acids. CDR3 protein: CASSLERRITGELFF. The CDR3 region has the DNA TGTGCCAGCAGCTTGGAACGGAGAATCACCGGGGAGCTGTTTTTT.

This clone was seen just once. This chain joins TRBV10-3 and TRBJ1-3; a possible D gene is TRBD1 (6 bases). The CDR3 consists of 14 residues. The germline V gene has CDR1 ENHRY and CDR2 SYGVKD. V was clipped by 3 bases and J by 4 bases, with 10 bases between them. CDR3 DNA: TGTGCCATCAGTGAAGGGGGAGCCGGAAACACCATATATTTT. Its translation is CAISEGGAGNTIYF.

This clone has just one count. As DNA, the CDR3 is TGTGCCAGCAGCTTAGGCAGGGGGCATGGCTACACCTTC. This encodes CASSLGRGHGYTF. The V call is TRBV13, the J call TRBJ1-2; TRBD1 agrees at 8 bases. Germline-derived CDR1 and CDR2 are PRHDT and FYEKMQ (reference sequence). This CDR3 is 13 amino acids long. V lost 0 bases and J lost 6; bases outside the gene matches: 0.

This clone was counted only a few times. The chain employs TRBV7-9 and TRBJ2-1, with 8 bases aligning to TRBD2. The J segment lost 0 bases and the V segment lost 10 bases, leaving 17 bases of the junction unmatched. The CDR3 has 18 residues. CDR1 is SEHNR and CDR2 is FQNEAQ in the germline V gene (reference sequence). CDR3: CAIPRRGRTPFSYNEQFF. In DNA form, the CDR3 reads TGTGCCATCCCGCGGCGCGGGAGGACTCCTTTCTCCTACAATGAGCAGTTCTTC.